These 27 T cell receptor beta chains came from one sample sequenced in a study of cytomegalovirus exposure and HLA in healthy donors (dated 2017 in TCRdb). The library was built by means of the immunoSEQ multiplex PCR assay. The table comes from immuneACCESS by way of TCRdb, which keeps in-frame sequences with V and J called. Part of the clones is missing from these tables; in studies checked, under half for an unresolved V gene and the rest for unknown reasons. In this sample the table shows roughly 59,000 clones, about 92% of which occur a single time. The ten top clones hold roughly 5.2% of the sample. Sequenced sample: PBMCs. The receptors were gathered from a man between 18 and 29 years old in good health and CMV-seropositive.

This clone came up a few times. The V call is TRBV6-1, the J call TRBJ1-1; D might be TRBD1 (6 bases). V lost 4 bases, J lost 1 base, and 10 bases lay in between. Germline values: CDR1 MNHNS, CDR2 SASEGT. The CDR3 loop spans 14 amino acids. For the CDR3, the DNA is TGTGCCAGCAGTGTGTCAGGGGAGAACACTGAAGCTTTCTTT. Its translation: CASSVSGENTEAFF.

In its sample, this clone was seen once. The CDR3 DNA is TGCGCCAGCAGCTTTGGACTAGTCAAGTACGAGCAGTACTTC. This gives the protein CASSFGLVKYEQYF. The genes are TRBV5-1 and TRBJ2-7; 7 bases line up with TRBD2. Looked up from germline, CDR1 is SGHRS and CDR2 is YFSETQ. This CDR3 has 14 residues. Unmatched junction bases numbered 6, after V lost 2 bases and J lost 4 bases.

The chain uses TRBV7-3 and TRBJ1-2; 7 nucleotides line up with TRBD1. CDR1 and CDR2 from the germline V gene are SGHTA and FQGTGA. This CDR3 region has 15 residues. Trimming removed 5 bases from V and 3 bases from J; junction bases left unmatched: 9. In DNA form, the CDR3 reads TGTGCCAGCAGCGAAAACCGAGGGGGCCACTATGGCTACACCTTC. Translation gives CASSENRGGHYGYTF.

The chain links TRBV5-1 to TRBJ2-2, with 7 bases fitting TRBD1. The ends lost 2 bases at V and 5 bases at J; junction bases unmatched: 0. CDR1 and CDR2 from the germline V gene are SGHRS and YFSETQ. This CDR3 has 13 residues. The CDR3 sequence: CASSLQGTGELFF. In DNA, the CDR3 is TGCGCCAGCAGCTTACAGGGGACCGGGGAGCTGTTTTTT. Together with reference TRBV5-1 and TRBJ2-2, the CDR3 gives the full variable domain: KAGVTQTPRYLIKTRGQQVTLSCSPISGHRSVSWYQQTPGQGLQFLFEYFSETQRNKGNFPGRFSGRQFSNSRSEMNVSTLELGDSALYLCASSLQGTGELFFGEGSRLTVL.

The chain carries TRBV28 and TRBJ1-5, with 7 bases fitting TRBD1. The V segment lost 3 bases and the J segment 2 bases; nucleotides outside the gene matches: 13. Germline loops: CDR1 MDHEN, CDR2 SYDVKM. CDR3 length equals 18 residues. CDR3 region: CASSFRPLRQGGNQPQHF. The CDR3 DNA follows: TGTGCCAGCAGTTTCCGGCCCCTCCGACAGGGAGGCAATCAGCCCCAGCATTTT.

This chain links TRBV2 with TRBJ2-2; possible D gene TRBD2, 6 bases. The CDR3 covers 14 residues. The V gene's germline CDR1 is SNHLY and CDR2 FYNNEI. V gave up 6 bases and J gave up 1 base, with 9 bases separating them. CDR3 region: CASRGGGNTGELFF. In nucleotides, the CDR3 is TGTGCCAGCAGGGGGGGAGGGAACACCGGGGAGCTGTTTTTT.

The J gene is TRBJ2-1, the V gene TRBV5-1; the match to TRBD2 covers 7 bases. This CDR3 has 17 amino acids. Trimming took 4 bases from V and 2 from J; bases not matched to a gene: 12. Germline CDR1 and CDR2: SGHRS and YFSETQ. This CDR3 is CASSDLGGSGPYNEQFF. CDR3 DNA sequence: TGCGCCAGCAGCGACCTAGGCGGGAGTGGTCCCTACAATGAGCAGTTCTTC.

The rearrangement links TRBV6-6 to TRBJ2-7; 9 bases match TRBD1. The germline gives CDR1 MNHNY, CDR2 SVGAGI (reference sequence). This CDR3 comprises 12 residues. V was clipped by 8 bases and J by 4 bases; unmatched bases: 3. CDR3 bases: TGTGCCAGCGGGGGACAGGGTTACGAGCAGTACTTC. Translated, it gives CASGGQGYEQYF.

As regards this clone: Other DNA sequences within the sample encode an identical CDR3. The chain recombines TRBV6-1 with TRBJ1-2; 7 bases map to TRBD1. The junction had 3 bases not matched to a gene; V was cut back by 6 bases and J by 5 bases. Germline V gene lookup returns CDR1 MNHNS and CDR2 SASEGT. CDR3 length: 12 residues. The CDR3 sequence: CASRQGLYGYTF. DNA of the CDR3: TGTGCCAGCAGACAGGGGTTATATGGCTACACCTTC.

J is TRBJ1-1 and V is TRBV6-5; D unresolved. The V end was cut by 4 bases, the J end by 2 bases, with 14 bases between. This CDR3 spans 15 amino acids. Germline CDR1 reads MNHEY; CDR2 reads SVGAGI. The CDR3 spells CASSFPGRHNTEAFF. DNA of the CDR3: TGTGCCAGCAGTTTTCCAGGCAGACATAACACTGAAGCTTTCTTT.

This chain joins TRBV7-9 and TRBJ2-1, with a weak D call TRBD2 (5 bases). Trimming removed 7 bases at V and 5 bases at J, with 18 bases between. The CDR3 extends over 15 amino acids. Germline V gene sequence: CDR1 SEHNR, CDR2 FQNEAQ (reference sequence). CDR3 bases: TGTGCCAGCACTATTGGCCTAGGGAGTCACAATGAGCAGTTCTTC. Its protein is CASTIGLGSHNEQFF.

The chain recombines TRBV5-1 with TRBJ1-2, with 9 bases identical to TRBD1. The CDR3 is made up of 14 amino acids. V was pared by 1 base and J by 9 bases, with 7 bases of the junction left unmatched. Germline V gene lookup returns CDR1 SGHRS and CDR2 YFSETQ. The CDR3 loop is CASSLPGQGNRYTF. The CDR3 DNA reads TGCGCCAGCAGCTTGCCGGGACAGGGTAACCGCTACACCTTC.

The CDR3 sequence: CAILRRATYNEQFF. The CDR3, as DNA: TGCGCCATTCTACGGAGAGCCACTTACAATGAGCAGTTCTTC. The chain couples TRBV4-1 to TRBJ2-1, with no clear D. Trimming shortened V by 10 bases and J by 4 bases, and 17 bases separated the two germline ends. The CDR3 has 14 amino acids. Germline V gene sequence: CDR1 MGHRA, CDR2 YSYEKL.

The chain joins TRBV4-2 to TRBJ2-1; 9 bases align to TRBD2. Germline V gene data show CDR1 as LGHNA and CDR2 as YNFKEQ. CDR3 length: 16 amino acids. V was pared by 5 bases and J by 5 bases, with 10 bases of the junction left unmatched. The CDR3 nucleotides are TGTGCCAGCAGCACGCATAGCGGGAGTACCGACAATGAGCAGTTCTTC. It codes for CASSTHSGSTDNEQFF.

The chain is built from TRBV7-3 and TRBJ2-1; 9 nucleotides line up with TRBD2. V lost 1 base to trimming and J lost 8 bases; unmatched junction nucleotides: 21. CDR3 size: 20 residues. Germline-derived CDR1 and CDR2 are SGHTA and FQGTGA. DNA of the CDR3: TGTGCCAGCAGCTTAAAGGGGTTCAGCGGGAGGCAGGTTACGGGCTATGAGCAGTTCTTC. Its translation is CASSLKGFSGRQVTGYEQFF. The full variable domain, with the rest looked up from reference TRBV7-3 and TRBJ2-1, is GAGVSQTPSNKVTEKGKYVELRCDPISGHTALYWYRQSLGQGPEFLIYFQGTGAADDSGLPNDRFFAVRPEGSVSTLKIQRTERGDSAVYLCASSLKGFSGRQVTGYEQFFGPGTRLTVL.

The chain combines TRBV7-9 with TRBJ1-1, with a possible D match to TRBD1 (6 bases). Trimming left V 1 base short and J 6 bases short, with 12 bases between. Germline V lookup: CDR1 SEHNR, CDR2 FQNEAQ (reference sequence). This CDR3 comprises 14 residues. CDR3: CASSLGRGLAEAFF. The CDR3 DNA follows: TGTGCCAGCAGCTTAGGGCGGGGGCTCGCTGAAGCTTTCTTT.

The gene calls are TRBV30 and TRBJ1-2; TRBD1 is a possible D gene (6 bases). The ends were cut back, 7 bases at V and 0 bases at J, with 18 bases in the middle. In germline, CDR1 is GTSNPN, CDR2 SVGIG (reference sequence). This CDR3 spans 15 amino acids. CDR3 coding DNA: TGTGCCTCACAGGGTGTTGACTTAGCTAACTATGGCTACACCTTC. It encodes CASQGVDLANYGYTF. The full variable domain, in which reference TRBV30 and TRBJ1-2 provide the parts outside the CDR3, is SQTIHQWPATLVQPVGSPLSLECTVEGTSNPNLYWYRQAAGRGLQLLFYSVGIGQISSEVPQNLSASRPQDRQFILSSKKLLLSDSGFYLCASQGVDLANYGYTFGSGTRLTVV.

V usage is TRBV7-2 and J usage is TRBJ2-7; 7 bases map to TRBD1. With V trimmed by 5 bases and J by 2 bases, 3 bases remained unmatched. The CDR3 has 13 residues. Germline V lookup: CDR1 SGHTA, CDR2 FQGNSA. The DNA for the CDR3 is TGTGCCAGCAGCCGACAGGGTCCCTACGAGCAGTACTTC. The encoded protein is CASSRQGPYEQYF.

V is TRBV29-1 and J is TRBJ2-4; D possibly corresponds to TRBD1 (6 bases). The CDR3 has 10 residues. V was shortened by 4 bases and J by 15 bases, with 13 bases between the two germline ends. CDR1 is SQVTM and CDR2 is ANQGSEA in the germline V gene. As DNA, the CDR3 is TGCAGCGTTGCGGAGGACAGCTGGTACTTC. Protein sequence: CSVAEDSWYF.

The CDR3 nucleotides are TGTGCCAGTGGGCTCGGTAACACTGAAGCTTTCTTT. It codes for CASGLGNTEAFF. The chain has TRBV6-5 and TRBJ1-1; D not resolved. The germline gives CDR1 MNHEY, CDR2 SVGAGI. The CDR3 has 12 residues. The germline V and J ends were trimmed by 9 bases and 2 bases, with 10 bases remaining between them.

The chain couples TRBV14 to TRBJ2-7; 7 bases agree with TRBD1. The germline V gene has CDR1 SGHDN and CDR2 FVKESK. The CDR3 runs 14 residues. V lost 3 bases and J lost 5; bases outside the gene matches: 7. Here the CDR3 reads CASSQSGGLDEQYF. CDR3 DNA sequence: TGTGCCAGCAGCCAGTCAGGGGGTCTCGACGAGCAGTACTTC.

The genes are TRBV27 and TRBJ1-2, with TRBD1 identical over 8 bases. After removal of 5 bases from V and 0 bases from J, the junction contained 8 bases not matched to a gene. Germline CDR1 and CDR2: MNHEY and SMNVEV (reference sequence). The CDR3 has 16 amino acids. The CDR3 region is CASSPQTGDPNYGYTF. In DNA form, the CDR3 reads TGTGCCAGCAGTCCCCAGACAGGGGACCCTAACTATGGCTACACCTTC.

This sequence joins TRBV5-5 and TRBJ2-1; no clear D. The CDR3 runs 15 residues. V was cut by 0 bases and J by 0 bases, with 7 bases left in between. The germline V gene has CDR1 SGHKS and CDR2 YYEKEE (reference sequence). For the CDR3, the DNA is TGTGCCAGCAGCTTGGCTTCGAGCTCCTACAATGAGCAGTTCTTC. This gives the protein CASSLASSSYNEQFF.

This chain joins TRBV9 and TRBJ1-1; tentative D call: TRBD1 (5 bases). Trimming removed 0 bases at V and 3 bases at J, with 21 bases between. This CDR3 has 18 amino acids. Germline CDR1 is SGDLS and CDR2 is YYNGEE. The CDR3 here is CASSVAGGGATGDTEAFF. Here the CDR3 DNA reads TGTGCCAGCAGCGTAGCCGGCGGCGGGGCGACGGGGGACACTGAAGCTTTCTTT. Full variable domain (rest looked up from reference TRBV9 and TRBJ1-1): DSGVTQTPKHLITATGQRVTLRCSPRSGDLSVYWYQQSLDQGLQFLIQYYNGEERAKGNILERFSAQQFPDLHSELNLSSLELGDSALYFCASSVAGGGATGDTEAFFGQGTRLTVV.

The gene calls are TRBV28 and TRBJ2-7; TRBD2 matches 14 bases. The CDR3 consists of 15 residues. The J segment lost 6 bases and the V segment lost 2 bases, leaving 3 bases of the junction unmatched. Per germline, CDR1 MDHEN and CDR2 SYDVKM. The CDR3 reads CASSLRTSGRSEQYF. CDR3 in DNA: TGTGCCAGCAGTTTAAGGACTAGCGGGAGGAGCGAGCAGTACTTC.

The CDR3 nucleotides are TGTGCCAGCAGTTTATCAGGGAACGGTGGCCAAGAGACCCAGTACTTC. It encodes CASSLSGNGGQETQYF. The rearrangement links TRBV28 to TRBJ2-5; a possible D gene is TRBD1 (5 bases). The CDR3 loop spans 16 amino acids. V lost 1 base and J 1 base, leaving 13 bases between the germline ends. Germline V lookup: CDR1 MDHEN, CDR2 SYDVKM. Using reference TRBV28 and TRBJ2-5 for the parts outside the CDR3, the full variable domain is DVKVTQSSRYLVKRTGEKVFLECVQDMDHENMFWYRQDPGLGLRLIYFSYDVKMKEKGDIPEGYSVSREKKERFSLILESASTNQTSMYLCASSLSGNGGQETQYFGPGTRLLVL.

The V gene is TRBV6-1, the J gene TRBJ2-4, with 9 bases matching TRBD1. With V trimmed by 3 bases and J by 8 bases, 8 bases remained unmatched. CDR1 and CDR2 (germline): MNHNS, SASEGT. This CDR3 has 15 residues. CDR3 DNA sequence: TGTGCCAGCAGTGAGTTGGGGGACAGGGCGTACATTCAGTACTTC. It encodes CASSELGDRAYIQYF.